The 25 T cell receptor beta chains below all came from one sample that was sequenced in a study of T cell responses to AZD1222 COVID-19 vaccine. Clones were sequenced by immunoSEQ multiplex PCR, and TCRdb holds only the in-frame ones, with some missing. Of 120,000 to 150,000 clones in the sample, 82% were seen once. The source was peripheral blood, collected on day 0 of MenACWY control vaccination. These receptors originate from an adult in good health.

This clone has a single count. This rearrangement joins TRBV10-3 to TRBJ2-3, with D unresolved. V lost 3 bases, J lost 6 bases, and 13 bases lay in between. The CDR3 is 14 amino acids. In germline, CDR1 is ENHRY, CDR2 SYGVKD. The CDR3 region has the DNA TGTGCCATCAGTGAACGGGTCATTACCGATACGCAGTATTTT. It encodes CAISERVITDTQYF.

This clone appeared once. This sequence joins TRBV2 and TRBJ2-1; 7 bases agree with TRBD1. CDR3 length: 15 amino acids. Germline V lookup: CDR1 SNHLY, CDR2 FYNNEI. Trimming at V came to 6 bases and at J to 4 bases, leaving 9 bases not matched to a gene. The CDR3 reads CASSDTGTAYNEQFF. CDR3 in DNA: TGTGCCAGCAGCGATACCGGGACAGCTTACAATGAGCAGTTCTTC. Full variable domain (rest looked up from reference TRBV2 and TRBJ2-1): EPEVTQTPSHQVTQMGQEVILRCVPISNHLYFYWYRQILGQKVEFLVSFYNNEISEKSEIFDDQFSVERPDGSNFTLKIRSTKLEDSAMYFCASSDTGTAYNEQFFGPGTRLTVL.

CDR3 amino acids: CASSLNWGQRDTQYF. CDR3 bases: TGTGCCAGCAGCTTGAATTGGGGACAGAGGGATACGCAGTATTTT. The chain couples TRBV5-6 to TRBJ2-3; 7 bases are shared with TRBD1. The CDR3 is 15 amino acids. Germline V gene data show CDR1 as SGHDT and CDR2 as YYEEEE. Germline trimming cut 1 base from V and 6 bases from J; bases unmatched to any gene: 8.

This chain joins TRBV4-1 and TRBJ2-7; D is possibly TRBD2 (8 bases). The V end was cut by 1 base, the J end by 7 bases, with 29 bases between. Germline V lookup: CDR1 MGHRA, CDR2 YSYEKL. The CDR3 extends over 19 amino acids. CDR3 amino acids: CASSQVGGAGGAGGKEQYF. The CDR3 coding sequence is TGCGCCAGCAGCCAAGTCGGAGGGGCGGGGGGAGCAGGGGGTAAAGAGCAGTACTTC.

This clone was counted a single time. This chain uses TRBV14 with TRBJ1-4, with 8 bases identical to TRBD1. Unmatched junction bases numbered 17, after V lost 5 bases and J lost 12 bases. This CDR3 contains 16 residues. CDR1 and CDR2 from the germline V gene are SGHDN and FVKESK. CDR3 sequence (DNA): TGTGCCAGCAGCAGCCTAAGGTCGGGGACAGGCGGGGAACTGTTTTTT. Its protein product is CASSSLRSGTGGELFF. Using reference TRBV14 and TRBJ1-4 for the parts outside the CDR3, the full variable domain is EAGVTQFPSHSVIEKGQTVTLRCDPISGHDNLYWYRRVMGKEIKFLLHFVKESKQDESGMPNNRFLAERTGGTYSTLKVQPAELEDSGVYFCASSSLRSGTGGELFFGSGTQLSVL.

The rearrangement uses TRBV6-5 and TRBJ1-1; 7 bases are a match to TRBD1. The length of the CDR3 is 14 residues. The junction had 1 base not matched to a gene; V was cut back by 2 bases and J by 1 base. Looked up from germline, CDR1 is MNHEY and CDR2 is SVGAGI. CDR3 sequence reads: CASSYQGENTEAFF. DNA for the CDR3: TGTGCCAGCAGTTACCAGGGGGAGAACACTGAAGCTTTCTTT.

V usage is TRBV5-6 and J usage is TRBJ1-5; TRBD1 agrees at 8 bases. The CDR3 is 18 amino acids. The V gene end was trimmed by 3 bases and the J gene end by 3 bases; junction bases not matched to a gene: 14. CDR1 is SGHDT and CDR2 is YYEEEE in the germline V gene. The CDR3 coding sequence is TGTGCCAGCAGCTCGTCTCAGGGGGCCCTGCCTCTCAATCAGCCCCAGCATTTT. It encodes CASSSSQGALPLNQPQHF.

The chain is built from TRBV6-5 and TRBJ1-1; D unresolved. Germline V gives CDR1 MNHEY, CDR2 SVGAGI. This CDR3 has 14 residues. V was trimmed by 6 bases and J by 0 bases, leaving 11 bases between them. The CDR3 protein is CASRTRWVNTEAFF. DNA for the CDR3: TGTGCCAGCAGAACGAGGTGGGTGAACACTGAAGCTTTCTTT.

The chain links TRBV15 to TRBJ2-3; D may be TRBD1 (5 bases). CDR1 and CDR2 (germline): LNHNV, YYDKDF (reference sequence). V was shortened by 5 bases and J by 0 bases, with 15 bases between the two germline ends. CDR3 length equals 16 residues. CDR3: CATSSKTVASTDTQYF. DNA for the CDR3: TGTGCCACCAGCTCAAAGACAGTGGCTAGCACAGATACGCAGTATTTT.

This clone was recorded a few times. The CDR3 sequence is CASSEALRGQYF. CDR3 sequence (DNA): TGTGCCAGCAGTGAAGCGCTTCGGGGTCAGTATTTT. The rearrangement uses TRBV6-1 and TRBJ2-3, with a weak D call TRBD2 (5 bases). The length of the CDR3 is 12 residues. V gave up 0 bases and J gave up 12 bases, with 10 bases separating them. Germline CDR1 MNHNS, CDR2 SASEGT.

This sequence joins TRBV3-1 (or the pseudogene TRBV3-2) and TRBJ2-5; D is unclear. The ends were cut back, 4 bases at V and 4 bases at J, with 10 bases in the middle. The germline V gene has CDR1 LGHDT and CDR2 YNNKEL (reference sequence). The CDR3 totals 13 residues. CDR3 DNA: TGTGCCAGCAGCCTTACGTCGGGAGAGACCCAGTACTTC. This gives the protein CASSLTSGETQYF.

The rearrangement links TRBV21-1 to TRBJ2-7; the table's D call TRBD2 went unverified against the DNA. TRBV21-1 is marked as a pseudogene. CDR3 length: 18 residues. Written as DNA, the CDR3 is TGTGCCAGCAGCAAGTCGGGGGGCCGAACTGATAGCTCCTACGAGCAGTACGTC. Residues: CASSKSGGRTDSSYEQYV.

V usage is TRBV12-1 and J usage is TRBJ1-2. TRBV12-1 is annotated as a pseudogene. This CDR3 contains 15 residues. The CDR3 bases are TGTGCCAGCAGCCCCGGGGGCAGGGAGGAGTATGGCTACACCTTC. It encodes CASSPGGREEYGYTF.

This chain links TRBV5-1 with TRBJ1-6, with D possibly TRBD1 on 5 matching bases. Germline V gene sequence: CDR1 SGHRS, CDR2 YFSETQ. CDR3 length: 16 residues. The germline V and J ends were trimmed by 4 bases and 6 bases, with 17 bases remaining between them. The CDR3 coding sequence is TGCGCCAGCAGCAACGCAGGGTCCCCTAGTAATTCACCCCTCCACTTT. This encodes CASSNAGSPSNSPLHF.

The J gene is TRBJ1-5, the V gene TRBV3-1 (or the pseudogene TRBV3-2); D is unclear. Germline loops: CDR1 LGHDT, CDR2 YNNKEL (reference sequence). This CDR3 is 14 amino acids long. Trimming shortened V by 5 bases and J by 5 bases, and 13 bases separated the two germline ends. CDR3: CASSKSSVDQPQHF. In nucleotides, the CDR3 is TGTGCCAGCAGCAAAAGTAGCGTAGATCAGCCCCAGCATTTT.

This clone occurred a few times. V usage is TRBV6-1 and J usage is TRBJ2-7, with 7 bases matching TRBD1. Germline CDR1 and CDR2: MNHNS and SASEGT. The CDR3 is 14 amino acids. J was trimmed by 0 bases and V by 1 base; bases with no gene match: 0. CDR3 region: CASSEGDSSYEQYF. The DNA of the CDR3 is TGTGCCAGCAGTGAAGGGGACAGCTCCTACGAGCAGTACTTC.

This chain uses TRBV12-5 with TRBJ1-2; D is unresolved. CDR3 length: 17 residues. The germline CDR1 and CDR2 sequences are LGHNT and FRNRAP. Trimming took off 4 bases at V and 6 bases at J, with 24 bases between the two ends. The CDR3 nucleotides are TGTGCTAGTGGTTGGTATCCCGGAAATCCCCGACGTGATGGCTACACCTTC. It yields the protein CASGWYPGNPRRDGYTF.

The rearrangement uses TRBV18 and TRBJ1-3, with D unclear. Germline CDR1 is KGHSH and CDR2 is LQKENI. The CDR3 runs 12 residues. V was clipped by 3 bases and J by 4 bases, with 4 bases between them. The CDR3 DNA follows: TGTGCCAGCTCACCGGGGGGAAACACCATATATTTT. Protein: CASSPGGNTIYF.

The V and J genes are TRBV15 and TRBJ2-1; the D gene is possibly TRBD1 (6 bases). This CDR3 has 13 residues. V was shortened by 4 bases and J by 8 bases, with 12 bases between the two germline ends. Germline loops: CDR1 LNHNV, CDR2 YYDKDF (reference sequence). CDR3 in amino acids: CATSIPQGYEQFF. DNA for the CDR3: TGTGCCACCAGCATCCCACAGGGTTATGAGCAGTTCTTC.

The rearrangement joins TRBV19 to TRBJ2-3; 7 bases fit TRBD2. From germline, CDR1 is LNHDA and CDR2 SQIVND (reference sequence). V lost 3 bases to trimming and J lost 0 bases; unmatched junction nucleotides: 3. CDR3 length: 15 residues. The CDR3, as DNA: TGTGCCAGTAGTATCCTAGCGGAGAGCACAGATACGCAGTATTTT. Protein sequence: CASSILAESTDTQYF.

This clone came up once. The CDR3 DNA is TGTGCCAGCAGCCTGGGAGGAGCAGGCTCCTACGAGCAGTACTTC. This gives the protein CASSLGGAGSYEQYF. This chain uses TRBV4-2 with TRBJ2-7; the D gene is possibly TRBD2 (6 bases). Germline values: CDR1 LGHNA, CDR2 YNFKEQ. The CDR3 spans 15 residues. V was trimmed by 4 bases and J by 0 bases, leaving 13 bases between them.

The chain couples TRBV6-5 to TRBJ1-1; D is possibly TRBD1 (5 bases). The CDR3 is 14 residues long. Trimming left V 6 bases short and J 3 bases short, with 14 bases between. CDR1 MNHEY and CDR2 SVGAGI come from the germline V gene. The CDR3 bases are TGTGCCAGCAGAGAGGAAGACAGTTACACTGAAGCTTTCTTT. It codes for CASREEDSYTEAFF.

The chain has TRBV2 and TRBJ1-1, with TRBD1 as a possible D gene (6 bases). Trimming left V 1 base short and J 5 bases short, with 11 bases between. The germline V gene has CDR1 SNHLY and CDR2 FYNNEI. The length of the CDR3 is 14 residues. The CDR3 nucleotides read TGTGCCAGCAGTGAAGAGGGGGGAGGAACTGAAGCTTTCTTT. Translation gives CASSEEGGGTEAFF. The full variable domain, its missing parts supplied by reference TRBV2 and TRBJ1-1, is EPEVTQTPSHQVTQMGQEVILRCVPISNHLYFYWYRQILGQKVEFLVSFYNNEISEKSEIFDDQFSVERPDGSNFTLKIRSTKLEDSAMYFCASSEEGGGTEAFFGQGTRLTVV.

This clone was counted between two and nine times. The genes are TRBV18 and TRBJ1-2; D gene unclear. The CDR3 is 16 residues long. V was pared by 1 base and J by 0 bases, with 12 bases between. Per the germline V gene, CDR1 is KGHSH and CDR2 is LQKENI. CDR3 in DNA: TGTGCCAGCTCACCACGTGTGTGGCAGACTAACTATGGCTACACCTTC. Amino acid sequence: CASSPRVWQTNYGYTF.

The chain links TRBV2 to TRBJ2-7; the D call may be TRBD1 or TRBD2 (5 bases each). The germline V and J ends were trimmed by 4 bases and 6 bases, with 10 bases remaining between them. This CDR3 has 12 residues. The germline V gene has CDR1 SNHLY and CDR2 FYNNEI. CDR3 nucleotides: TGTGCCAGCAGTGGGCAGAGGGGCGAGCAGTACTTC. Translating it yields CASSGQRGEQYF.